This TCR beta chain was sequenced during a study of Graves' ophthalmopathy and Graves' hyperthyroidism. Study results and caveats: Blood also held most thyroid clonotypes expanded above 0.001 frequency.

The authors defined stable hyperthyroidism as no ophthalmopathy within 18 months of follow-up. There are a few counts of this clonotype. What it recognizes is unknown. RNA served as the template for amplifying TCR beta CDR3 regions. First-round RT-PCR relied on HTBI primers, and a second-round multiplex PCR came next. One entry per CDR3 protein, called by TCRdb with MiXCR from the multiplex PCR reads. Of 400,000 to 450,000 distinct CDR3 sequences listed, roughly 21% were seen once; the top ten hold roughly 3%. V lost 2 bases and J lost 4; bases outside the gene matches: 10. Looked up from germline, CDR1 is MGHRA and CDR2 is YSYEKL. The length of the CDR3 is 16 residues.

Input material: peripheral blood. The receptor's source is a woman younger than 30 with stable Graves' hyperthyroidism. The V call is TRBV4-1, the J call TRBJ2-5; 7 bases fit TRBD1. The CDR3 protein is CASSQPFTGAIETQYF. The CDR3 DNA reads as TGCGCCAGCAGCCAACCTTTCACAGGGGCTATAGAGACCCAGTACTTC.